One sample yielded the 24 T cell receptor beta chains listed below, sequenced in a study of beta chain features in type 1 diabetes. Reverse transcribing all isolated RNA meant expressed TCRB transcripts were sequenced. Clones were read by immunoSEQ multiplex PCR, and TCRdb kept only the in-frame ones, dropping some. The sample shows about 180,000 clones, approximately 8.1% of them seen only once. Which antigens these TCRs recognize remains unknown. Broader study findings: Shorter TCRB CDR3s, moderately but significantly so, were found in Type 1 diabetes patients in all four CD4+ subsets.

The sample consisted of central memory CD4+ T cells from blood. The source of these receptors is a middle-aged woman with type 1 diabetes.

This clone has more than one count but fewer than ten. The chain recombines TRBV27 with TRBJ2-1; D is uncertain. Germline V gene lookup returns CDR1 MNHEY and CDR2 SMNVEV (reference sequence). The CDR3 is 13 amino acids. With 0 bases removed from V and 5 bases from J, the gap between germline ends came to 5 bases. The DNA for the CDR3 is TGTGCCAGCAGTTTATCTGAGGACAATGAGCAGTTCTTC. Translating it yields CASSLSEDNEQFF.

This clone was detected only a few times. In DNA form, the CDR3 reads TGTGCCAGCAGCCCCCGGACAGGCGCCGAACAGCCCCAGCATTTT. This gives the protein CASSPRTGAEQPQHF. The chain joins TRBV7-2 to TRBJ1-5; 7 nucleotides agree with TRBD1. The germline gives CDR1 SGHTA, CDR2 FQGNSA. With 5 bases clipped from V and 7 bases from J, the junction kept 11 bases outside the gene matches. The CDR3 has 15 residues.

This clone was detected ten times or more. The CDR3 nucleotides read TGTGCCAGCAGTTTAGGCGGGAGATACTACAATGAGCAGTTCTTC. This codes for CASSLGGRYYNEQFF. J is TRBJ2-1 and V is TRBV27, with 7 bases identical to TRBD2. The V gene's germline CDR1 is MNHEY and CDR2 SMNVEV (reference sequence). The CDR3 covers 15 residues. V was clipped by 2 bases and J by 3 bases; unmatched bases: 4.

This clone was recorded a few times. The chain combines TRBV4-1 with TRBJ1-2; 8 bases are a match to TRBD1. The CDR3 length is 17 residues. Germline-derived CDR1 and CDR2 are MGHRA and YSYEKL. V lost 0 bases and J lost 7; bases outside the gene matches: 13. CDR3 in amino acids: CASSQDFEDRESSGYTF. CDR3 nucleotide sequence: TGCGCCAGCAGCCAAGATTTCGAGGACAGGGAATCCAGTGGCTACACCTTC.

This clone was seen more than once but under ten times. The V and J genes are TRBV29-1 and TRBJ1-1; TRBD1 is a possible D gene (5 bases). CDR1 is SQVTM, CDR2 ANQGSEA, per germline. This CDR3 contains 13 residues. The V end was cut by 5 bases, the J end by 6 bases, with 16 bases between. CDR3 amino acids: CSVRAGDSAEAFF. The CDR3 nucleotides read TGCAGCGTTAGGGCCGGGGACTCCGCTGAAGCTTTCTTT.

DNA of the CDR3: TGCGCCAGCAGCCAAGGGCAGGGGGCGAGAGAAAAACTGTTTTTT. Translation gives CASSQGQGAREKLFF. The chain uses TRBV5-1 and TRBJ1-4; 8 bases map to TRBD1. There are 15 residues in the CDR3. Germline CDR1 and CDR2: SGHRS and YFSETQ. V shed 4 bases and J 8 bases; nucleotides not matched to a gene: 10.

The rearrangement joins TRBV5-1 to TRBJ2-2; 8 nucleotides agree with TRBD1. Per germline, CDR1 SGHRS and CDR2 YFSETQ. The CDR3 sequence is 14 residues long. Trimming at V came to 4 bases and at J to 6 bases, leaving 5 bases not matched to a gene. The CDR3 bases are TGCGCCAGCAGCACGAGGACAGGGCCCGGGGAGCTGTTTTTT. Translation gives CASSTRTGPGELFF.

A few counts support this clone. The gene calls are TRBV30 and TRBJ2-1, with 7 positions matching TRBD2. The V segment lost 8 bases and the J segment 7 bases; nucleotides outside the gene matches: 8. The length of the CDR3 is 12 residues. Germline assignment: CDR1 GTSNPN and CDR2 SVGIG (reference sequence). As DNA, the CDR3 is TGTGCCCGGGGGACTAAAGAAAATGAGCAGTTCTTC. This encodes CARGTKENEQFF.

To note about this clone: Within the sample, other DNA sequences also encode this same CDR3. The CDR3 here is CASSSSGRTDTQYF. CDR3 bases: TGTGCCAGCAGTTCTAGCGGGAGAACAGATACGCAGTATTTT. The chain recombines TRBV28 with TRBJ2-3; TRBD2 matches 10 bases. Germline CDR1 reads MDHEN; CDR2 reads SYDVKM. The CDR3 length is 14 residues. The junction had 1 base not matched to a gene; V was cut back by 4 bases and J by 3 bases.

The chain recombines TRBV7-2 with TRBJ1-3, with D uncertain. V lost 5 bases and J lost 7, with 27 bases in between. The CDR3 totals 18 residues. CDR1 is SGHTA and CDR2 is FQGNSA in the germline V gene. The CDR3 here is CASSAFGSVASSGNTIYF. The CDR3 DNA reads TGTGCCAGCAGCGCCTTTGGGAGCGTGGCCTCCTCCGGGAACACCATATATTTT. The variable domain in full, with the rest retrieved from reference TRBV7-2 and TRBJ1-3, is GAGVSQSPSNKVTEKGKDVELRCDPISGHTALYWYRQSLGQGLEFLIYFQGNSAPDKSGLPSDRFSAERTGGSVSTLTIQRTQQEDSAVYLCASSAFGSVASSGNTIYFGEGSWLTVV.

V and J are TRBV18 and TRBJ2-5; 7 bases line up with TRBD1. The DNA end lines up better with TRBJ2-7; the J call may be wrong. This CDR3 has 13 amino acids. Germline V gene data show CDR1 as KGHSH and CDR2 as LQKENI. In DNA, the CDR3 is TGTGCCAGCTCACAGGGGGCCGCCTACGAGCAGTACTTC. It encodes CASSQGAAYEQYF.

This clone was seen more than once but under ten times. This rearrangement joins TRBV6-1 to TRBJ2-3, with 11 nucleotides matching TRBD1. Looked up from germline, CDR1 is MNHNS and CDR2 is SASEGT. The trim removed 4 bases at V and 0 bases at J, leaving 6 bases unmatched. CDR3 size: 17 residues. CDR3 DNA sequence: TGTGCCAGCAGTGTGGACAGGGGGCTTCTTAGCACAGATACGCAGTATTTT. It codes for CASSVDRGLLSTDTQYF.

The chain is built from TRBV11-3 and TRBJ2-3, with 11 bases matching TRBD1. The CDR3 runs to 15 residues. Germline CDR1 reads SGHNT; CDR2 reads YENEEA. The J segment lost 5 bases and the V segment lost 4 bases, leaving 5 bases of the junction unmatched. CDR3 region: CASSSGQGAGDTQYF. CDR3 bases: TGTGCCAGCAGCTCTGGACAGGGGGCGGGAGATACGCAGTATTTT.

There are a few counts of this clone. This chain uses TRBV9 with TRBJ1-1; TRBD1 aligns across 7 bases. The CDR3 sequence is 12 residues long. V lost 3 bases and J lost 13; bases outside the gene matches: 9. In germline, CDR1 is SGDLS, CDR2 YYNGEE. CDR3 sequence (DNA): TGTGCCAGCAGCGGTCCCGGGACAGAGGTTTTCTTT. Protein product: CASSGPGTEVFF.

This clone was recorded a few times. This chain connects TRBV18 to TRBJ2-7, with D perhaps TRBD2 (6 bases). Trimming removed 2 bases at V and 7 bases at J, with 6 bases between. The germline CDR1 and CDR2 sequences are KGHSH and LQKENI. This CDR3 spans 11 amino acids. CDR3 sequence: CASSPGREQYF. CDR3 DNA sequence: TGTGCCAGCTCACCAGGGAGGGAGCAGTACTTC.

In its sample, this clone was seen a few times. The chain couples TRBV28 to TRBJ1-2; 8 bases align to TRBD1. V gave up 3 bases and J gave up 4 bases; unmatched junction bases: 4. The CDR3 totals 14 residues. Germline V CDR1 and CDR2: MDHEN, SYDVKM. As DNA, the CDR3 is TGTGCCAGCAGTTTCCAGGGGGCGAGCTATGGCTACACCTTC. Translated: CASSFQGASYGYTF.

This sequence joins TRBV28 and TRBJ1-1; D call uncertain. Germline-derived CDR1 and CDR2 are MDHEN and SYDVKM. The CDR3 runs to 13 residues. V lost 7 bases and J 11 bases, leaving 20 bases between the germline ends. The CDR3 nucleotides read TGTGCCAGCACCACGTTTGCCCCGCCGGGGGCTTTCTTT. Residues: CASTTFAPPGAFF. Variable domain in full (rest from reference TRBV28 and TRBJ1-1): DVKVTQSSRYLVKRTGEKVFLECVQDMDHENMFWYRQDPGLGLRLIYFSYDVKMKEKGDIPEGYSVSREKKERFSLILESASTNQTSMYLCASTTFAPPGAFFGQGTRLTVV.

The chain employs TRBV19 and TRBJ1-5, with TRBD1 matching 9 bases. CDR1 and CDR2 (germline): LNHDA, SQIVND (reference sequence). CDR3 size: 14 residues. V shed 5 bases and J 7 bases; nucleotides not matched to a gene: 6. The CDR3 DNA sequence: TGTGCCAGTAGTGTCACAGGGGGCCACCAGCCCCAGCATTTT. This sequence encodes CASSVTGGHQPQHF.

V and J are TRBV29-1 and TRBJ1-1; no firm D call. The CDR3 extends over 13 amino acids. Between the trimmed V and J ends, which lost 5 bases and 1 base, there was a span of 11 bases. The germline V gene has CDR1 SQVTM and CDR2 ANQGSEA. The CDR3 DNA follows: TGCAGCGTTATGACACAACCGAACACTGAAGCTTTCTTT. This encodes CSVMTQPNTEAFF.

This clone was counted between two and nine times. This sequence joins TRBV6-6 and TRBJ2-3; 8 bases match TRBD2. V lost 4 bases, J lost 11 bases, and 17 bases stayed unmatched. Germline V gene data show CDR1 as MNHNY and CDR2 as SVGAGI (reference sequence). This CDR3 has 16 amino acids. The CDR3 DNA reads as TGTGCCAGCAGTTCCCGGACTAGCAATCCCCCCTCGGGGCAGTATTTT. Amino acids: CASSSRTSNPPSGQYF.

This clone was detected a few times. The rearrangement uses TRBV15 and TRBJ1-2, with 7 bases that match TRBD1. Trimming took 0 bases from V and 3 from J; bases not matched to a gene: 4. Germline V gene data show CDR1 as LNHNV and CDR2 as YYDKDF (reference sequence). The CDR3 loop spans 15 amino acids. The CDR3 sequence is CATSRDGGTDYGYTF. CDR3 coding DNA: TGTGCCACCAGCAGAGATGGAGGGACAGACTATGGCTACACCTTC.

The CDR3 sequence: CASSLAGGPYEQFF. The CDR3, as DNA: TGTGCCAGCAGCTTAGCGGGAGGGCCTTATGAGCAGTTCTTC. The chain couples TRBV11-2 to TRBJ2-1; 8 bases fit TRBD2. This CDR3 is 14 amino acids long. Germline V gene lookup returns CDR1 SGHAT and CDR2 FQNNGV. After removal of 1 base from V and 8 bases from J, the junction contained 4 bases not matched to a gene.

This clone was detected a few times. The sample has other DNA sequences that encode this CDR3 too. The chain joins TRBV7-9 to TRBJ2-7, with TRBD1 matching 8 bases. The CDR3 spans 14 residues. Unmatched junction bases numbered 7, after V lost 3 bases and J lost 6 bases. The germline V gene encodes CDR1 SEHNR and CDR2 FQNEAQ (reference sequence). Here the CDR3 DNA reads TGTGCCAGCAGCTTTGGACAGGGCTGGGCCGAGCAGTACTTC. Its protein product is CASSFGQGWAEQYF. The full variable domain, in which reference TRBV7-9 and TRBJ2-7 provide the parts outside the CDR3, is DTGVSQNPRHKITKRGQNVTFRCDPISEHNRLYWYRQTLGQGPEFLTYFQNEAQLEKSRLLSDRFSAERPKGSFSTLEIQRTEQGDSAMYLCASSFGQGWAEQYFGPGTRLTVT.

The rearrangement links TRBV18 to TRBJ2-5; D is undetermined. The V gene's germline CDR1 is KGHSH and CDR2 LQKENI. This CDR3 has 12 amino acids. V gave up 3 bases and J gave up 2 bases, with 4 bases separating them. The CDR3 DNA reads as TGTGCCAGCTCACCTCTTCAAGAGACCCAGTACTTC. Translation gives CASSPLQETQYF.